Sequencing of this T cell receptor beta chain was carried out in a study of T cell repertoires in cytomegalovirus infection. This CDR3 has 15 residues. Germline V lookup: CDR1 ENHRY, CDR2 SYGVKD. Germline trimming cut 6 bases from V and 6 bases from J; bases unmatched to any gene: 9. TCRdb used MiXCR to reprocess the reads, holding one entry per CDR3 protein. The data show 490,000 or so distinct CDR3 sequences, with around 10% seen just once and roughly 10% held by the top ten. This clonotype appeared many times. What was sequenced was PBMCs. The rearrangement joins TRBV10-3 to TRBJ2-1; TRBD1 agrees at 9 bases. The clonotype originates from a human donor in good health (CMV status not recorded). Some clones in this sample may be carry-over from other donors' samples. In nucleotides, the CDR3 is TGTGCCATCAGGGACGGACAGGGGCGAAGCAATGAGCAGTTCTTC. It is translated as CAIRDGQGRSNEQFF.